The 24 T cell receptor beta chains below come from one sample, sequenced in a study of T cells in Graves' hyperthyroidism and ophthalmopathy. Amplification of TCR beta CDR3 regions used RNA as the template. A set of HTBI primers served as the primers for a first-round RT-PCR of the TCR CDR3. One entry per CDR3 protein, called by TCRdb with MiXCR from the multiplex PCR reads. The table includes 650,000 to 850,000 distinct CDR3 sequences, under 20% detected once. The source material was blood. The receptor set was obtained from a woman in her fifties or sixties with Graves' hyperthyroidism that later progressed to Graves' ophthalmopathy.

This clonotype occurred a few times. V and J are TRBV18 and TRBJ1-2; 7 bases match TRBD1. Germline V gene lookup returns CDR1 KGHSH and CDR2 LQKENI. V lost 6 bases and J lost 8; bases outside the gene matches: 9. This CDR3 has 13 amino acids. In nucleotides, the CDR3 is TGTGCCAGCTCCAAAGACAGGGAAGGCGGCTACACCTTC. This sequence encodes CASSKDREGGYTF.

V is TRBV20-1 and J is TRBJ1-4; the D is unclear. CDR1 DFQATT and CDR2 SNEGSKA come from the germline V gene (reference sequence). The CDR3 has 11 residues. V was clipped by 4 bases and J by 8 bases, with 8 bases between them. CDR3 sequence: CSATSQEKLFF. The CDR3 region has the DNA TGCAGTGCTACTAGCCAAGAAAAACTGTTTTTT.

This clonotype was detected only a few times. V is TRBV3-1 and J is TRBJ2-2; no clear D gene. This CDR3 region has 14 residues. Germline V gene sequence: CDR1 LGHDT, CDR2 YNNKEL (reference sequence). Trimming took 2 bases from V and 1 from J, leaving 5 bases between them. Written as DNA, the CDR3 is TGTGCCAGCAGCCAATCACGGAACACCGGGGAGCTGTTTTTT. This encodes CASSQSRNTGELFF.

The chain carries TRBV28 and TRBJ1-3; possibly TRBD1 for D (5 bases). The CDR3 covers 16 residues. V was shortened by 6 bases and J by 0 bases, with 15 bases between the two germline ends. Germline CDR1 is MDHEN and CDR2 is SYDVKM. For the CDR3, the DNA is TGTGCCAGCAGAGATGTGCGGGGGAGCTCTGGAAACACCATATATTTT. The encoded protein is CASRDVRGSSGNTIYF.

The J gene is TRBJ2-3, the V gene TRBV9; 10 bases match TRBD2. J lost 4 bases, V lost 1 base, and 6 bases had no gene match. The CDR3 runs to 16 residues. In germline, CDR1 is SGDLS, CDR2 YYNGEE. Here the CDR3 DNA reads TGTGCCAGCAGCGTACTAATAGCGGGGGGATCAGATACGCAGTATTTT. Translating it yields CASSVLIAGGSDTQYF.

This clonotype was observed many times. The CDR3 here is CASRTSGRGSYEQYF. CDR3 sequence (DNA): TGTGCCAGCAGGACCTCGGGGCGGGGGTCCTACGAGCAGTACTTC. This chain connects TRBV6-1 to TRBJ2-7, with 7 bases matching TRBD2. Germline CDR1 MNHNS, CDR2 SASEGT. Trimming cost V 6 bases and J 1 base; bases outside gene matches: 9. This CDR3 has 15 residues.

The rearrangement uses TRBV12-5 and TRBJ1-2; D unclear. Germline V gene lookup returns CDR1 LGHNT and CDR2 FRNRAP. The V gene lost 6 bases and the J gene lost 7 bases, with 15 bases spanning the gap. This CDR3 has 13 amino acids. In nucleotides, the CDR3 is TGTGCTAGTGGACAAAACAGCGGTCGTGGCTACACCTTC. This sequence encodes CASGQNSGRGYTF. The whole variable domain, remainder taken from reference TRBV12-5 and TRBJ1-2, is DARVTQTPRHKVTEMGQEVTMRCQPILGHNTVFWYRQTMMQGLELLAYFRNRAPLDDSGMPKDRFSAEMPDATLATLKIQPSEPRDSAVYFCASGQNSGRGYTFGSGTRLTVV.

There are many counts of this clonotype. The chain is built from TRBV11-3 and TRBJ1-1; TRBD1 is a possible D gene (6 bases). This CDR3 is built from 14 residues. The V end lost 5 bases, the J end lost 5 bases, and 15 bases lay between the germline ends. Germline lookup yields CDR1 SGHNT and CDR2 YENEEA. Here the CDR3 reads CASSKGGMETEAFF. In DNA, the CDR3 is TGTGCCAGCAGCAAGGGGGGGATGGAAACTGAAGCTTTCTTT.

This clonotype showed up just once. The chain couples TRBV13 to TRBJ2-2; 8 bases are a match to TRBD2. The junction had 5 bases not matched to a gene; V was cut back by 5 bases and J by 0 bases. From germline, CDR1 is PRHDT and CDR2 FYEKMQ (reference sequence). CDR3 length: 16 residues. As DNA, the CDR3 is TGTGCCAGCAGCCCCGGGGGGGATTCGAACACCGGGGAGCTGTTTTTT. It yields the protein CASSPGGDSNTGELFF.

This clonotype was detected a few times. V gene TRBV20-1 combines with J gene TRBJ1-2; possibly TRBD1 for D (5 bases). The V end lost 6 bases, the J end lost 4 bases, and 21 bases lay between the germline ends. In germline, CDR1 is DFQATT, CDR2 SNEGSKA (reference sequence). The CDR3 is made up of 15 amino acids. The CDR3 nucleotides read TGCAGTGCCACACCCGGGACCCAGACTGGCTATGGCTACACCTTC. This gives the protein CSATPGTQTGYGYTF.

This chain connects TRBV6-1 to TRBJ1-1, with TRBD1 identical over 7 bases. The germline CDR1 and CDR2 sequences are MNHNS and SASEGT. The V and J ends lost 0 bases and 5 bases, in that order; junction bases with no gene match: 12. CDR3 length equals 17 residues. In DNA, the CDR3 is TGTGCCAGCAGTGAAGCCTTTCGGTCAGGGGGTAAAACTGAAGCTTTCTTT. It codes for CASSEAFRSGGKTEAFF.

This clonotype turned up a few times. The rearrangement joins TRBV6-1 to TRBJ1-6; tentatively, D is TRBD1 (6 bases). V lost 0 bases to trimming and J lost 5 bases, with 17 bases between them. This CDR3 has 18 amino acids. Germline values: CDR1 MNHNS, CDR2 SASEGT. The CDR3, as DNA: TGTGCCAGCAGTGAAGCGCTGGGAGGGGGTGATAATAATTCACCCCTCCACTTT. It codes for CASSEALGGGDNNSPLHF.

This rearrangement joins TRBV3-1 to TRBJ1-5; a possible D gene is TRBD1 (5 bases). With 4 bases removed from V and 3 bases from J, the gap between germline ends came to 13 bases. Germline V gene sequence: CDR1 LGHDT, CDR2 YNNKEL (reference sequence). This CDR3 region has 15 residues. The CDR3 coding sequence is TGTGCCAGCAGCCCCTCTGCAGGGAACAATCAGCCCCAGCATTTT. Its protein product is CASSPSAGNNQPQHF.

This clonotype occurred many times. The chain is built from TRBV2 and TRBJ1-2, with D tentatively TRBD1 (5 bases). The CDR3 loop spans 14 amino acids. Between the trimmed V and J ends, which lost 3 bases and 3 bases, there was a span of 11 bases. Germline lookup yields CDR1 SNHLY and CDR2 FYNNEI. The DNA for the CDR3 is TGTGCCAGCAGTGAGATAGGAGGGGACTATGGCTACACCTTC. Its protein is CASSEIGGDYGYTF.

This clonotype occurred many times. The rearrangement joins TRBV11-2 to TRBJ1-1; D remains ambiguous. Germline V gene lookup returns CDR1 SGHAT and CDR2 FQNNGV. The CDR3 sequence is 13 residues long. Between the trimmed V and J ends, which lost 1 base and 8 bases, there was a span of 11 bases. The CDR3 sequence is CASSLVFRAEAFF. The DNA of the CDR3 is TGTGCCAGCAGCTTAGTTTTCCGAGCCGAAGCTTTCTTT.

The genes are TRBV7-3 and TRBJ2-1, with 9 bases aligning to TRBD2. CDR3 length equals 20 residues. The V gene's germline CDR1 is SGHTA and CDR2 FQGTGA. V lost 0 bases to trimming and J lost 8 bases; unmatched junction nucleotides: 20. Written as DNA, the CDR3 is TGTGCCAGCAGCTTAACCGATAACCTTCGAGGCGGGGGGGCCCTAGATGAGCAGTTCTTC. Encoded protein: CASSLTDNLRGGGALDEQFF.

The chain has TRBV6-1 and TRBJ1-5, with D unclear. V lost 2 bases and J 6 bases, leaving 8 bases between the germline ends. The length of the CDR3 is 13 residues. Germline lookup yields CDR1 MNHNS and CDR2 SASEGT. The CDR3 reads CASSEQVGQPQHF. The DNA for the CDR3 is TGTGCCAGCAGTGAACAGGTTGGTCAGCCCCAGCATTTT.

This clonotype was seen many times. This chain links TRBV24-1 with TRBJ2-5; either TRBD1 or TRBD2 may fit D (6 bases each). Germline loops: CDR1 KGHDR, CDR2 SFDVKD. V was trimmed by 8 bases and J by 0 bases, leaving 12 bases between them. The CDR3 totals 14 residues. The CDR3 region is CATKAGDYQETQYF. The CDR3 DNA is TGTGCCACCAAGGCAGGGGACTACCAAGAGACCCAGTACTTC.

This rearrangement joins TRBV11-2 to TRBJ1-5, with no clear D. The CDR3 length is 12 residues. The ends were cut back, 5 bases at V and 4 bases at J, with 6 bases in the middle. From germline, CDR1 is SGHAT and CDR2 FQNNGV. Written as DNA, the CDR3 is TGTGCCAGCAGCGCGAATAATCAGCCCCAGCATTTT. Its protein is CASSANNQPQHF.

This clonotype was observed at least ten times. This chain uses TRBV7-3 with TRBJ2-1, with D perhaps matching TRBD2 (6 bases). The CDR3 extends over 15 amino acids. Germline V gene data show CDR1 as SGHTA and CDR2 as FQGTGA. V dropped 1 base and J dropped 0 bases, with 7 bases sitting between them. The CDR3 region has the DNA TGTGCCAGCAGCTTAATCGGGAGCTCCTACAATGAGCAGTTCTTC. Residues: CASSLIGSSYNEQFF. Full variable domain (remainder filled in from reference TRBV7-3 and TRBJ2-1): GAGVSQTPSNKVTEKGKYVELRCDPISGHTALYWYRQSLGQGPEFLIYFQGTGAADDSGLPNDRFFAVRPEGSVSTLKIQRTERGDSAVYLCASSLIGSSYNEQFFGPGTRLTVL.

As concerns this clonotype: This may stem from a read error, because a much larger clone lies one nucleotide away. The V call is TRBV6-1, the J call TRBJ1-5; D may be TRBD1 (6 bases). Germline lookup yields CDR1 MNHNS and CDR2 SASEGT. CDR3 length: 14 amino acids. V gave up 1 base and J gave up 6 bases, with 10 bases separating them. The CDR3 nucleotides read TGTGCCAGCAGTGAAGGTGGGGGGGCTCAGCCCCAGCATTTT. Translated, it gives CASSEGGGAQPQHF.

The CDR3 here is CASSNKRSSYNEQFF. DNA for the CDR3: TGTGCCAGCAGCAATAAGCGGAGCTCCTACAATGAGCAGTTCTTC. The chain has TRBV7-2 and TRBJ2-1; D possibly corresponds to TRBD2 (5 bases). The V gene's germline CDR1 is SGHTA and CDR2 FQGNSA. V lost 5 bases and J lost 0, with 11 bases in between. The CDR3 covers 15 residues. The whole variable domain, remainder taken from reference TRBV7-2 and TRBJ2-1, is GAGVSQSPSNKVTEKGKDVELRCDPISGHTALYWYRQSLGQGLEFLIYFQGNSAPDKSGLPSDRFSAERTGGSVSTLTIQRTQQEDSAVYLCASSNKRSSYNEQFFGPGTRLTVL.

This clonotype was seen only a few times. The V and J genes are TRBV7-9 and TRBJ2-4, with D perhaps TRBD1 (6 bases). Germline-derived CDR1 and CDR2 are SEHNR and FQNEAQ (reference sequence). With 5 bases removed from V and 10 bases from J, the gap between germline ends came to 15 bases. The CDR3 is 13 amino acids. For the CDR3, the DNA is TGTGCCAGCAGCCCTGACAGGCCCCTTATTCAGTACTTC. Encoded protein: CASSPDRPLIQYF.

This clonotype occurred many times. The chain recombines TRBV20-1 with TRBJ2-3; 14 bases match TRBD2. Germline CDR1 and CDR2: DFQATT and SNEGSKA (reference sequence). The V segment lost 2 bases and the J segment 4 bases; nucleotides outside the gene matches: 8. CDR3 length: 17 amino acids. DNA of the CDR3: TGCAGTGCTAGACAGACTAGCGGGGGGGCCTTTGCAGATACGCAGTATTTT. It translates to CSARQTSGGAFADTQYF.